The 13 T cell receptor beta chains listed next were all sequenced from one sample in a study of blood T cell repertoires in COVID-19. This table comes from immunoSEQ multiplex PCR, and its TCRdb copy is limited to in-frame clones, with some not included. The profile shows around 100,000 clones, 69% of them singletons. Sequenced input: peripheral blood. Receptor source: an older man with acute or convalescent COVID-19.

This chain connects TRBV5-4 to TRBJ1-1; D is perhaps TRBD1 (5 bases). The CDR3 runs 15 residues. Trimming shortened V by 4 bases and J by 4 bases, and 17 bases separated the two germline ends. The germline gives CDR1 SGHNT, CDR2 YYREEE (reference sequence). The CDR3 sequence: CASSISGRGSTEAFF. CDR3 bases: TGTGCCAGCAGCATATCCGGACGGGGGAGCACTGAAGCTTTCTTT.

The chain carries TRBV5-1 and TRBJ2-2; possibly TRBD2 for D (6 bases). The CDR3 covers 14 residues. Germline loops: CDR1 SGHRS, CDR2 YFSETQ. Trimming took 0 bases from V and 4 from J, leaving 7 bases between them. As DNA, the CDR3 is TGCGCCAGCAGCTTGGCCGGGGGCACCGGGGAGCTGTTTTTT. This codes for CASSLAGGTGELFF.

CDR3 loop: CASSYLATSVNTEAFF. The CDR3 DNA reads TGTGCCAGCAGTTACCTAGCAACGAGTGTGAACACTGAAGCTTTCTTT. V and J are TRBV6-2 or TRBV6-3 and TRBJ1-1, with unresolved D. The V end lost 2 bases, the J end lost 0 bases, and 13 bases lay between the germline ends. Per the germline V gene, CDR1 is MNHEY and CDR2 is SVGEGT. The CDR3 covers 16 residues.

CDR3: CARRTSGSSGSYNEQFF. The DNA for the CDR3 is TGTGCCAGACGGACTAGCGGGAGCTCGGGGTCCTACAATGAGCAGTTCTTC. V usage is TRBV7-6 and J usage is TRBJ2-1; 13 bases match TRBD2. J was trimmed by 1 base and V by 9 bases; bases with no gene match: 9. Per germline, CDR1 SGHVS and CDR2 FNYEAQ. The CDR3 is 17 residues long.

This clone has more than one count but fewer than ten. V and J are TRBV28 and TRBJ1-5; 7 nucleotides align to TRBD1. In germline, CDR1 is MDHEN, CDR2 SYDVKM. J gave up 4 bases and V 3 bases, and 6 bases lay outside the gene matches. The CDR3 length is 15 residues. CDR3 residues: CASSFVRGQNQPQHF. As DNA, the CDR3 is TGTGCCAGCAGTTTTGTGAGGGGGCAAAATCAGCCCCAGCATTTT.

This clone was detected a few times. V gene TRBV3-1 (or the pseudogene TRBV3-2) combines with J gene TRBJ2-7, with 7 bases lining up with TRBD2. Germline CDR1 and CDR2: LGHDT and YNNKEL (reference sequence). CDR3 length: 18 residues. J lost 7 bases, V lost 4 bases, and 22 bases had no gene match. The CDR3 loop reads CASSPRWSSGTLGGEQYF. The DNA of the CDR3 is TGTGCCAGCAGCCCCCGTTGGTCGAGCGGGACTTTGGGTGGGGAGCAGTACTTC.

There are a few counts of this clone. The chain has TRBV5-1 and TRBJ1-3, with 8 bases matching TRBD1. CDR1 is SGHRS, CDR2 YFSETQ, per germline. V dropped 0 bases and J dropped 5; count of bases not matched to a gene: 4. The CDR3 spans 15 residues. In nucleotides, the CDR3 is TGCGCCAGCAGCTTGGAAGGACAGGGTAGAAACACCATATATTTT. Residues: CASSLEGQGRNTIYF.

The chain recombines TRBV19 with TRBJ2-4, with a possible D match to TRBD1 (6 bases). CDR3 size: 15 residues. Trimming removed 5 bases from V and 0 bases from J, with 11 bases in between. Germline V CDR1 and CDR2: LNHDA, SQIVND (reference sequence). The DNA for the CDR3 is TGTGCCAGTAGTTGGACAGAACTAGCCAAAAACATTCAGTACTTC. It codes for CASSWTELAKNIQYF.

The gene calls are TRBV11-2 and TRBJ1-2, with unresolved D. This CDR3 is built from 13 residues. V lost 0 bases to trimming and J lost 4 bases, with 6 bases between them. The germline V gene has CDR1 SGHAT and CDR2 FQNNGV. The DNA for the CDR3 is TGTGCCAGCAGCTTAGACAGGCTCTATGGCTACACCTTC. It translates to CASSLDRLYGYTF.

This clone occurred a few times. The chain is built from TRBV7-9 and TRBJ1-4, with D uncertain. The CDR3 has 13 residues. The V and J ends lost 5 bases and 8 bases respectively, with 12 bases between them. The germline gives CDR1 SEHNR, CDR2 FQNEAQ (reference sequence). CDR3 sequence reads: CASSHNLGEKLFF. For the CDR3, the DNA is TGTGCCAGCAGCCATAACCTCGGGGAAAAACTGTTTTTT. Using reference TRBV7-9 and TRBJ1-4 for the parts outside the CDR3, the full variable domain is DTGVSQNPRHKITKRGQNVTFRCDPISEHNRLYWYRQTLGQGPEFLTYFQNEAQLEKSRLLSDRFSAERPKGSFSTLEIQRTEQGDSAMYLCASSHNLGEKLFFGSGTQLSVL.

This clone has more than one count but fewer than ten. The chain combines TRBV6-2 or TRBV6-3 with TRBJ1-6; the D is unclear. Between the trimmed V and J ends, which lost 6 bases and 7 bases, there was a span of 10 bases. Germline CDR1 and CDR2: MNHEY and SVGEGT. This CDR3 is 13 amino acids long. The chain's CDR3 is CASSPTGNSPLHF. CDR3 DNA sequence: TGTGCCAGCAGCCCAACGGGGAATTCACCCCTCCACTTT.

This clone was detected only a few times. CDR3 protein: CASSNEQGSYEQYF. The DNA of the CDR3 is TGTGCCAGCAGCAACGAGCAGGGATCCTACGAGCAGTACTTC. The genes are TRBV7-6 and TRBJ2-7; TRBD1 might be the D (5 bases). This CDR3 has 14 residues. Trimming left V 5 bases short and J 1 base short, with 12 bases between. Germline CDR1 and CDR2: SGHVS and FNYEAQ.

The chain carries TRBV27 and TRBJ2-7, with 9 bases matching TRBD2. Trimming at V came to 6 bases and at J to 7 bases, leaving 7 bases not matched to a gene. Germline values: CDR1 MNHEY, CDR2 SMNVEV (reference sequence). The CDR3 is made up of 13 amino acids. The CDR3 nucleotides are TGTGCCAGCAGCGAGGTTAGCGGGAGTGAGCAGTACTTC. Protein: CASSEVSGSEQYF.